This T cell receptor (beta chain) was sequenced in a study of read filtering for tumor transcriptome and immune sequencing (dated by TCRdb to the early 2020s). For the study in its entirety: The cohort had about 17 male and over 12 female patients with a mean age of roughly 64 years, ranging from 47 to 80. Whole-transcriptome libraries were prepared with the TruSeq RNA Access Library Prep Kit after DNase treatment. As a main aim, a read-filtering strategy for immune repertoire data was addressed, with the specific question being whether clonotypes supported by a single read should be removed. TCR repertoires obtained by targeted immune repertoire sequencing and by bulk whole-transcriptome sequencing performed on the same bone marrow samples were compared. TCR-region mapped reads per sample ranged from about 3.5 to 11 million with IR-seq versus only about 85 to 1273 with RNA-seq. By revised international staging, eight or nine patients were R-ISS I, under 20 were R-ISS II and roughly 7 were R-ISS III. The study at large found these results: When single-read clonotypes were removed, the proportions of shared clonotypes in IR-seq and RNA-seq correlated more strongly. The sorted CD138-negative fraction was not purified T cells but a mixed bone marrow immune population. Single-read clonotypes made up roughly 85% of clonotypes but only 3% to 4.5% of total reads in IR-seq, compared with just under 75% of clonotypes and roughly 40% of reads in RNA-seq. IR-seq captured clonotypes at much higher depth and more reliably than RNA-seq, and smaller IR-seq throughput sufficed to identify most shared clonotypes.

The Immunoverse kit was used to build TCR libraries from 400 ng RNA, with molecular barcoded adaptors covering alpha/delta and beta/gamma chains. TCR library preparation was performed with the same RNA that was used for transcriptome sequencing. TCR libraries were sequenced on an Illumina HiSeq 4000 with 2 x 150 cycles. In the paper's pipeline: MiXCR aligned TCR reads to human V, D, J and C references and assembled the aligned reads into CDR3 clonotypes, with quality filtering and error correction included. The tcR package in R was used for analysis of clonotype counts and gene usage diversity. For inspection of raw mapping reads, RNA-seq reads were mapped by STAR aligner version 2.5.3a onto GRCh37 of the human genome. IR-seq fastq files were randomly downsampled with Seqtk 1.3 to test the effect of sequencing depth on detected clonotypes. TCRdb passed the public sequencing reads through fastp at Q25 and MiXCR, retaining productive beta sequences. When rows share a CDR3 protein, they turn into one entry using the most common DNA and genes. The V and J calls were not made by the authors but by TCRdb's processing. The sample table records under 150,000 distinct CDR3 sequences; approximately 13% of these occur just once. 8% to 9% of the sample lies in the top ten.

Bone marrow was sampled from every patient at the time of active disease. Ficoll-Hypaque density gradient centrifugation was used to isolate the bone marrow mononuclear cells. To remove myeloma plasma cells, the cells were labeled with CD138 magnetic microbeads on a MACS separator, and CD138-negative cells were then collected by negative selection. The purity of the isolated cells was checked by flow cytometry with CD138 antibodies on an Attune NxT. Total RNA was extracted with TRIzol reagent and quantified with a NanoDrop spectrophotometer. For each patient, paired RNA-seq and IR-seq were run on the CD138-negative bone marrow sample from that patient. The cysteine opens and the phenylalanine closes a CDR3 of 14 amino acids. The retained sequence is limited to the CDR3, 42 bases, with the frame set at the first base. Compared with germline, V lacks 4 bases and J lacks 5 bases; bases without a gene match: 8. The CDR1 and CDR2 encoded by the germline V gene are SGHDT and YYEEEE.

This clonotype came up many times. No cognate antigen has been identified for it. No quality values exist for individual bases; no much larger clone is one base distant. The source is a donor aged 40 or older with multiple myeloma. The V and J genes are TRBV5-6 and TRBJ1-1; 7 central bases correspond to TRBD1. The sequenced sample consisted of a population of CD138-negative cells sorted from bone marrow. In light of the paper, this sample's cell subset or site label describes: bone marrow mononuclear cells depleted of CD138+ plasma/myeloma cells by negative magnetic selection. The CDR3: CASSQTGRRTEAFF. The base sequence is TGTGCCAGCAGCCAGACAGGGCGGAGAACTGAAGCTTTCTTT.